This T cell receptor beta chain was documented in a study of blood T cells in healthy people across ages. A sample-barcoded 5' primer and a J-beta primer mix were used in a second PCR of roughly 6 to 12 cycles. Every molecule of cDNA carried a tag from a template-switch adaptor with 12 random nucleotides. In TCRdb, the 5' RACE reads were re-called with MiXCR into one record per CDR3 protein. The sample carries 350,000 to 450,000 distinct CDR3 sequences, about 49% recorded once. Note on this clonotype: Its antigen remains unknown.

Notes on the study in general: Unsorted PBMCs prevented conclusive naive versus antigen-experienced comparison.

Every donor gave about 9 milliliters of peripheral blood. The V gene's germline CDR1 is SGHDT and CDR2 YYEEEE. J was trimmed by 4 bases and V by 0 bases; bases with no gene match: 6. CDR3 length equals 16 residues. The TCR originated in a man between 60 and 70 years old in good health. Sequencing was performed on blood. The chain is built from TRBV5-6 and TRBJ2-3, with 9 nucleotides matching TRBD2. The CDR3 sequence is CASSLDTRGGADTQYF. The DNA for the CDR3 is TGTGCCAGCAGCTTGGATACGCGGGGGGGCGCAGATACGCAGTATTTT.